This is a list of T cell receptor beta chains from one sample in a study of graft-versus-host responses after intestinal transplantation. Produced via immunoSEQ multiplex PCR; TCRdb's table is partial and in-frame only. The sample shows some 40,000 clones, 90% to 95% of them seen only once. This specimen consisted of PBMCs, obtained 700 to 850 days after intestinal transplantation. The receptors shown here come from a human patient who received an intestinal transplant, so some T cells may come from the graft donor. Both conserved end residues are part of each CDR3. D genes are given only for firm matches. A row's size may be missing; if present it is once, few, many or a size class.

V gene: TRBV7-3
clone size: NA
J gene: TRBJ2-3
D gene: NA
CDR3 protein: CASSLGPRGTDTQYF
CDR3 DNA: TGTGCCAGCAGCTTAGGCCCTCGGGGCACAGATACGCAGTATTTT

V gene: TRBV6-6
clone size: NA
J gene: TRBJ2-7
D gene: TRBD2
CDR3 protein: CASRNQGLAAYEQYF
CDR3 DNA: TGTGCCAGCAGAAACCAAGGACTAGCGGCCTACGAGCAGTACTTC

V gene: TRBV11-2
clone size: NA
J gene: TRBJ2-5
D gene: NA
CDR3 protein: CASSHQETQYF
CDR3 DNA: TGTGCCAGCAGCCACCAAGAGACCCAGTACTTC

V gene: TRBV2
clone size: NA
J gene: TRBJ2-1
D gene: TRBD2
CDR3 protein: CASRGSGGSGGEQFF
CDR3 DNA: TGTGCCAGCAGGGGTAGCGGGGGGTCCGGTGGTGAGCAGTTCTTC

V gene: TRBV10-3
clone size: once
J gene: TRBJ2-7
D gene: TRBD2
CDR3 protein: CAISAERESWEQYF
CDR3 DNA: TGTGCCATCAGTGCGGAGCGGGAAAGTTGGGAGCAGTACTTC

V gene: TRBV4-1
clone size: NA
J gene: TRBJ2-1
D gene: NA
CDR3 protein: CASSQEPSDYNEQFF
CDR3 DNA: TGCGCCAGCAGCCAAGAGCCTAGCGATTACAATGAGCAGTTCTTC

V gene: TRBV7-9
clone size: NA
J gene: TRBJ2-7
D gene: NA
CDR3 protein: CASSVDGFWSYEQYF
CDR3 DNA: TGTGCCAGCAGTGTGGACGGGTTTTGGTCCTACGAGCAGTACTTC

V gene: TRBV18
clone size: NA
J gene: TRBJ1-1
D gene: TRBD1
CDR3 protein: CASSARETPRGDTEAFF
CDR3 DNA: TGTGCCAGCTCAGCTCGGGAAACGCCCAGGGGGGACACTGAAGCTTTCTTT

V gene: TRBV19
clone size: NA
J gene: TRBJ1-2
D gene: NA
CDR3 protein: CASMWHSADLNYGYTF
CDR3 DNA: TGTGCCAGTATGTGGCATTCGGCAGACCTTAACTATGGCTACACCTTC

V gene: TRBV7-3
clone size: NA
J gene: TRBJ1-6
D gene: NA
CDR3 protein: CASSLFGSYNSPLHF
CDR3 DNA: TGTGCCAGCAGCTTATTCGGGTCCTATAATTCACCCCTCCACTTT

V gene: TRBV9
clone size: NA
J gene: TRBJ1-4
D gene: TRBD1
CDR3 protein: CASSVGLNRGGLREKLFF
CDR3 DNA: TGTGCCAGCAGCGTGGGGTTGAACAGAGGGGGCTTACGAGAAAAACTGTTTTTT

V gene: TRBV10-1
clone size: NA
J gene: TRBJ1-5
D gene: NA
CDR3 protein: CASSESRGGNSNQPQHF
CDR3 DNA: TGCGCCAGCAGTGAGTCCCGGGGGGGGAATAGCAATCAGCCCCAGCATTTT

V gene: TRBV5-1
clone size: NA
J gene: TRBJ2-7
D gene: TRBD2
CDR3 protein: CASSLRASGGEQYF
CDR3 DNA: TGCGCCAGCAGCTTGCGGGCTAGCGGGGGCGAGCAGTACTTC

V gene: TRBV7-6
clone size: NA
J gene: TRBJ2-2
D gene: NA
CDR3 protein: CASSFEDTGELFF
CDR3 DNA: TGTGCCAGCAGCTTTGAGGACACCGGGGAGCTGTTTTTT

V gene: TRBV6-5
clone size: NA
J gene: TRBJ2-3
D gene: TRBD1
CDR3 protein: CASSPGQGRGTQYF
CDR3 DNA: TGTGCCAGCAGCCCCGGACAGGGAAGAGGTACGCAGTATTTT

V gene: TRBV27
clone size: NA
J gene: TRBJ2-1
D gene: NA
CDR3 protein: CASRDISYNEQFF
CDR3 DNA: TGTGCCAGCCGGGACATCTCCTACAATGAGCAGTTCTTC

V gene: TRBV27
clone size: NA
J gene: TRBJ2-7
D gene: TRBD1
CDR3 protein: CASSWIGQGAGFGYEQYF
CDR3 DNA: TGTGCCAGCAGTTGGATCGGACAGGGGGCAGGATTTGGTTACGAGCAGTACTTC

V gene: TRBV4-1
clone size: NA
J gene: TRBJ2-7
D gene: NA
CDR3 protein: CASSQVSRVGRGYEQYF
CDR3 DNA: TGCGCCAGCAGCCAAGTCAGTCGTGTCGGGAGAGGCTACGAGCAGTACTTC